This T cell receptor (beta chain) was sequenced in a study of blood T cells in healthy people across ages. The study, taken as a whole, reports: There was no known CMV status for donors, so expanded clonotype changes were possibly confounded.

With a J-beta primer mix and a sample-barcoded 5' primer, a second PCR ran roughly 6 to 11 cycles. MiXCR was run by TCRdb on the 5' RACE reads, yielding one entry per CDR3 protein. The table records about a million distinct CDR3 sequences, roughly 51% of them present only once. Trimming removed 6 bases at V and 11 bases at J, with 19 bases between. CDR3 length equals 13 residues. The germline CDR1 and CDR2 sequences are MNHNY and SVGAGI (reference sequence). The table lists this clonotype with a count of one. The antigen is not known. This clonotype originated in a woman aged 55-70 years in good health. The sequenced material came from blood. The J gene is TRBJ2-5, the V gene TRBV6-6; tentative D call: TRBD1 (5 bases). CDR3 sequence (DNA): TGTGCCAGCAGAAGGGGTGGCCCGTTAGAGCAGTACTTC. Translated, it gives CASRRGGPLEQYF.